This T cell receptor gamma chain was recovered during a study of intestinal T cells in coeliac disease (TCRdb year 2020). Study-level background: Coeliac patients were much younger than controls, with mean ages of around 15 versus 51 years in the TRG cohort. A second, larger TCR-gamma (TRG) cohort included duodenal biopsies from about 35 coeliac disease patients and 20 to 25 non-coeliac controls. The TCR-delta (TRD) cohort included duodenal biopsies from around eleven coeliac disease patients and around eleven non-coeliac controls.

To note about this clone: Its antigen is not yet known. The record has no base qualities; no much larger clone is one base away.

Library prep was done by multiplex PCR. The data were produced on an Ion Torrent PGM. TRG repertoires were amplified from about 200 ng of biopsy DNA with the LymphoTrack kit, in which Illumina adapters are carried by the primers. TRG amplicons were purified using AMPure XP beads, were quantified on a 2100 Bioanalyzer, and were pooled equimolarly. TRG libraries were sequenced on an Ion PGM instrument. From the authors' description of their analysis: FastX removed reads in which more than 10% of nucleotides fell below the per-patient third-quartile quality score. Alignment of reads was performed with IMGT/HighV-QUEST so that V, D and J genes were assigned, CDR3 regions were identified and functionality was assessed. After the sequences were translated into amino acids, every sequence predicted to be non-functional was thrown out. The CDR3s were broken into kmers both with and without positional annotation, PCA was run on the kmer frequencies, and the samples were clustered using every one of the 1023 combinations of PCs 1-10. Leave-one-out cross-validation was used to validate the classification, with parameters re-optimised on the remaining samples in each round. Shannon diversity was calculated with the vegan R package from repeated random subsamples, each the size of the lowest read count. Public reads were reanalyzed in TCRdb with CATT, and rows carrying the same DNA were merged afterwards. TCRdb assigned the V and J calls; the authors' analysis was not used. The sample data list some 310 gamma-chain clones, and roughly 50% of these were observed just once. Jointly, the top ten make up approximately 49% of the sample.

What the research found in general, with its limitations: FFPE-derived DNA was found to be relatively degraded, and loss of a proportion of TCR sequences in each sample was likely caused by this degradation. Of 54 biopsies, around 51 (roughly 94%) were correctly classified by TRG clustering, and a leave-one-out accuracy of about 90% was reported. A significant age difference was observed between coeliac and control groups, although significant classification was not yielded by an age-split analysis. It was not possible to tell repeated CDR3 amino acid sequences apart from PCR duplicates. In training, clustering based on TRD kmers put all 20 or so biopsies in the right class, and the reported leave-one-out accuracy was 85% to 95%.

For each case, genomic DNA was extracted from ten 5-um FFPE scrolls with the QIAamp DNA FFPE tissue kit. Fully anonymised formalin-fixed paraffin-embedded duodenal biopsies surplus to diagnostic needs were used to test TCR repertoire-based classification of coeliac disease. The controls had upper endoscopy for reflux, dyspepsia or gastritis, and there was no clinical or histological suspicion of coeliac disease in any of the controls. This TCR derives from a human donor who served as a control with a normal duodenal biopsy, not a healthy volunteer. Sequencing was carried out using a duodenal biopsy.

The sequence in DNA is TGTGCCTTGTGGGAGGAAATCTATTATAAGAAACTCTTT. The encoded protein is CALWEEIYYKKLF. In this chain, TRGV9 is recombined with TRGJ1 or TRGJ2. The germline V gene (reference sequence) provides CDR1 GITISATS and CDR2 ISYDGTV. V is trimmed back by 2 bases and J by 4 bases, and the junction contains 5 bases that no gene match accounts for. Including cysteine and phenylalanine, the CDR3 has 13 amino acids. The CDR3 DNA has 39 bases and is translated from base 1.